There are a few counts of the clone carrying this T cell receptor beta chain. Antigen: not known. Via the markers CD45RO/CCR7/CD25/CD127/CD95/CD27, stem cell-like memory, regulatory, central memory and naive CD4+ cells were sorted. Germline assignment: CDR1 PRHDT and CDR2 FYEKMQ (reference sequence). The CDR3 runs 13 residues. The V end was cut by 5 bases, the J end by 5 bases, with 12 bases between. Sequencing targeted expressed TCRB transcripts, as all isolated RNA had been reverse transcribed. Profiling relied on immunoSEQ multiplex PCR, and the TCRdb table lists in-frame clones only, not all of them. The repertoire has nearly 700,000 clones, under 15% of them found once; the top ten carry less than 0.025%. This sample was included in a study of beta chain features in type 1 diabetes. Study-wide background: Sorted cells, 90 million to 130 million in number, were examined across all samples.

Study-level points and caveats: Type 1 diabetes patients showed a moderate but significant shortening of TCRB CDR3s in all four CD4+ subsets. VDJ junctions sequenced from type 1 diabetes patients showed fewer insertions and more deletions.

This TCR came from a man aged 18-30 years with type 1 diabetes. This chain links TRBV13 with TRBJ1-2, with no clear D. Material: naive CD4+ T cells from blood. For the CDR3, the DNA is TGTGCCAGCAGCCCCCGGCGGGGATATGGCTACACCTTC. It yields the protein CASSPRRGYGYTF.